This TCR beta chain stems from a study of shared clonotypes between healthy human individuals. The assay was carried out at the deep level. Sequencing used immunoSEQ multiplex PCR; TCRdb keeps in-frame clones, though not all of them. The data contain roughly 2,500,000 clones, more than 85% of them singletons. Subsets obtained from CD4+ cells comprised CD45RA+ naive and CD45RA-negative memory cells. Trimming cost V 6 bases and J 11 bases; bases outside gene matches: 8. CDR1 is MNHEY, CDR2 SVGAGI, per germline. This CDR3 is 12 amino acids long. The specimen was naive CD4+ T cells from PBMCs. As to subset: CD45RA+ positively selected. The chain carries TRBV6-5 and TRBJ1-1, with 8 bases matching TRBD1. This clonotype was sampled from a man aged 18 to 30 in good health. Some clones in this sample may be carry-over from other donors' samples. CDR3 DNA: TGTGCCAGCAGCCGACAGGGGACGGCGGCTTTCTTT. Translated: CASSRQGTAAFF.